Presented here are 30 T cell receptor beta chains from one specimen sequenced in a study of cytomegalovirus exposure and HLA in healthy donors. A multiplex PCR was run with 60 Vbeta primers and 13 Jbeta primers. Only in-frame clones appear in the TCRdb table, and some are missing; sequencing was by immunoSEQ multiplex PCR. In the table there are 150,000 to 200,000 clones, around 83% of which are singletons. Sequencing was carried out using PBMCs. Source of these receptors: a man in his forties in good health and CMV-seropositive.

This sequence joins TRBV21-1 and TRBJ1-5; no DNA check was done on the table's D call, TRBD1. TRBV21-1 is noted as a pseudogene. The CDR3 is 16 amino acids. The CDR3 DNA is TGTGCCAGCAGCAAAGGCCGGCAGGGGCCGAATCAGCCCCAGCATTTT. The encoded protein is CASSKGRQGPNQPQHF.

The chain has TRBV5-4 and TRBJ1-1, with 7 bases aligning to TRBD1. The CDR3 runs to 15 residues. Trimming removed 4 bases from V and 4 bases from J; junction bases left unmatched: 10. CDR1 is SGHNT and CDR2 is YYREEE in the germline V gene (reference sequence). CDR3: CASSQRQGFSTEAFF. The CDR3 nucleotides read TGTGCCAGCAGCCAACGACAGGGCTTTAGCACTGAAGCTTTCTTT.

The chain couples TRBV5-4 to TRBJ2-5; 11 nucleotides align to TRBD1. There are 14 residues in the CDR3. Germline assignment: CDR1 SGHNT and CDR2 YYREEE (reference sequence). Losses at the gene ends were 4 bases for V and 2 bases for J; bases not matched to a gene: 1. CDR3 DNA: TGTGCCAGCAGCCGGGACAGGGGGCAAGAGACCCAGTACTTC. Protein sequence: CASSRDRGQETQYF.

The V and J genes are TRBV19 and TRBJ1-4; TRBD1 is a possible D gene (6 bases). Germline V gene sequence: CDR1 LNHDA, CDR2 SQIVND (reference sequence). This CDR3 is built from 13 residues. The V gene lost 8 bases and the J gene lost 8 bases, with 15 bases spanning the gap. The CDR3 DNA sequence: TGTGCCAGTGCACAGGGACGCAAGGAAAAACTGTTTTTT. Translated, it gives CASAQGRKEKLFF.

This chain uses TRBV7-3 with TRBJ2-5; weak D call: TRBD2 (6 bases). The CDR3 totals 15 residues. Per the germline V gene, CDR1 is SGHTA and CDR2 is FQGTGA. V was pared by 5 bases and J by 5 bases, with 18 bases between. CDR3 nucleotide sequence: TGTGCCAGCAGCGTAAATGGGGGAGGTGGGGAGACCCAGTACTTC. This translates into CASSVNGGGGETQYF.

The chain joins TRBV7-9 to TRBJ1-1, with D uncertain. Between the trimmed V and J ends, which lost 6 bases and 2 bases, there was a span of 4 bases. Germline loops: CDR1 SEHNR, CDR2 FQNEAQ (reference sequence). The CDR3 spans 11 residues. CDR3 region: CASSTNTEAFF. The DNA of the CDR3 is TGTGCCAGCAGTACAAACACTGAAGCTTTCTTT.

This clone was seen only once. The rearrangement uses TRBV5-4 and TRBJ2-3; 8 bases are a match to TRBD2. The V segment lost 1 base and the J segment 4 bases; nucleotides outside the gene matches: 5. CDR1 is SGHNT and CDR2 is YYREEE in the germline V gene (reference sequence). This CDR3 comprises 15 residues. CDR3 coding DNA: TGTGCCAGCAGCTTGCGGGAGGGGAGGGCAGATACGCAGTATTTT. Amino acids: CASSLREGRADTQYF.

The CDR3 bases are TGTGCCAGCCTACTAGGGAGGATTATTCCCGGGGAGCTGTTTTTT. Translating it yields CASLLGRIIPGELFF. The rearrangement joins TRBV5-6 to TRBJ2-2; the D gene is possibly TRBD2 (6 bases). This CDR3 region has 15 residues. Deletions cut 7 bases from V and 6 bases from J, with 19 bases between. Germline V gene lookup returns CDR1 SGHDT and CDR2 YYEEEE.

This rearrangement joins TRBV7-9 to TRBJ1-4; D gene ambiguous. CDR1 and CDR2 (germline): SEHNR, FQNEAQ (reference sequence). Deletions cut 5 bases from V and 4 bases from J, with 14 bases between. The CDR3 is made up of 15 amino acids. The chain's CDR3 is CASSPGRPVNEKLFF. CDR3 DNA sequence: TGTGCCAGCAGCCCGGGTCGGCCAGTTAATGAAAAACTGTTTTTT.

A few counts support this clone. The V and J genes are TRBV7-2 and TRBJ2-5; possibly TRBD2 for D (6 bases). V was pared by 1 base and J by 5 bases, with 11 bases between. The CDR3 is 14 amino acids. CDR1 is SGHTA and CDR2 is FQGNSA in the germline V gene. Here the CDR3 reads CASSLGGGVETQYF. Here the CDR3 DNA reads TGTGCCAGCAGCTTAGGCGGAGGGGTGGAGACCCAGTACTTC.

The rearrangement links TRBV10-3 to TRBJ1-2; TRBD1 matches 7 bases. The CDR3 contains 13 residues. The germline V gene encodes CDR1 ENHRY and CDR2 SYGVKD. V gave up 2 bases and J gave up 8 bases; unmatched junction bases: 5. The CDR3 bases are TGTGCCATCAGTGAGAGTACAGGGGTCGGCTACACCTTC. This gives the protein CAISESTGVGYTF.

This chain joins TRBV5-1 and TRBJ1-1; no definite D call. This CDR3 has 15 amino acids. CDR1 is SGHRS and CDR2 is YFSETQ in the germline V gene. Trimming cost V 4 bases and J 0 bases, with 13 bases left between them. The CDR3 loop reads CASSLREGLNTEAFF. CDR3 in DNA: TGCGCCAGCAGCCTGCGGGAAGGGCTGAACACTGAAGCTTTCTTT. The full variable domain, with the rest looked up from reference TRBV5-1 and TRBJ1-1, is KAGVTQTPRYLIKTRGQQVTLSCSPISGHRSVSWYQQTPGQGLQFLFEYFSETQRNKGNFPGRFSGRQFSNSRSEMNVSTLELGDSALYLCASSLREGLNTEAFFGQGTRLTVV.

DNA for the CDR3: TGCGCCAGCAGCTGGGGGACAACCTACGAGCAGTACTTC. Translation gives CASSWGTTYEQYF. The chain links TRBV5-1 to TRBJ2-7, with D possibly being TRBD1 (6 bases). Germline V lookup: CDR1 SGHRS, CDR2 YFSETQ. This CDR3 region has 13 residues. The V end lost 3 bases, the J end lost 2 bases, and 9 bases lay between the germline ends.

The chain combines TRBV28 with TRBJ2-7, with TRBD2 matching over 8 bases. CDR3 length equals 15 residues. The J segment lost 5 bases and the V segment lost 2 bases, leaving 8 bases of the junction unmatched. CDR1 is MDHEN, CDR2 SYDVKM, per germline. The CDR3 spells CASSLIREGPNEQYF. The DNA of the CDR3 is TGTGCCAGCAGTTTAATCCGGGAGGGCCCGAACGAGCAGTACTTC.

This clone came up a few times. This chain uses TRBV19 with TRBJ1-4; D is uncertain. V was pared by 7 bases and J by 6 bases, with 9 bases between. Germline lookup yields CDR1 LNHDA and CDR2 SQIVND (reference sequence). The CDR3 consists of 12 residues. The DNA for the CDR3 is TGTGCCAGTAACTTCGGAGATGAAAAACTGTTTTTT. Amino acids: CASNFGDEKLFF.

This chain connects TRBV5-5 to TRBJ1-2; 9 positions match TRBD1. V dropped 3 bases and J dropped 6; count of bases not matched to a gene: 3. Germline CDR1 and CDR2: SGHKS and YYEKEE (reference sequence). The CDR3 has 13 amino acids. CDR3 in amino acids: CASSWTGADGYTF. CDR3 coding DNA: TGTGCCAGCAGCTGGACAGGGGCGGATGGCTACACCTTC.

The chain carries TRBV11-2 and TRBJ1-2, with 7 bases aligning to TRBD1. The CDR3 has 15 amino acids. Germline loops: CDR1 SGHAT, CDR2 FQNNGV. The V gene end was trimmed by 1 base and the J gene end by 4 bases; junction bases not matched to a gene: 6. The CDR3 here is CASSLGTTGVYGYTF. The CDR3, as DNA: TGTGCCAGCAGCTTAGGAACAACAGGGGTCTATGGCTACACCTTC.

This sequence joins TRBV5-1 and TRBJ2-1, with 10 bases fitting TRBD2. The V segment lost 5 bases and the J segment 5 bases; nucleotides outside the gene matches: 4. Germline CDR1 reads SGHRS; CDR2 reads YFSETQ. The CDR3 extends over 14 amino acids. CDR3 protein: CASRDLAGDNEQFF. As DNA, the CDR3 is TGCGCCAGCAGGGATCTAGCGGGGGACAATGAGCAGTTCTTC. The full variable domain, completed using reference TRBV5-1 and TRBJ2-1, is KAGVTQTPRYLIKTRGQQVTLSCSPISGHRSVSWYQQTPGQGLQFLFEYFSETQRNKGNFPGRFSGRQFSNSRSEMNVSTLELGDSALYLCASRDLAGDNEQFFGPGTRLTVL.

This chain's CDR3 is CASSTPRGNEQFF. CDR3 DNA: TGTGCCAGCAGTACGCCCCGGGGGAATGAGCAGTTCTTC. The chain combines TRBV6-6 with TRBJ2-1, with a tentative D call TRBD2 (6 bases). The CDR3 spans 13 residues. Trimming pared 5 bases from V and 7 bases from J, leaving 12 bases between. Germline lookup yields CDR1 MNHNY and CDR2 SVGAGI (reference sequence).

The CDR3 loop is CASSIRQGAGETQYF. In nucleotides, the CDR3 is TGTGCCAGCAGCATAAGACAGGGGGCGGGGGAGACCCAGTACTTC. The gene calls are TRBV9 and TRBJ2-5; 10 bases match TRBD1. Trimming took 4 bases from V and 5 from J; bases not matched to a gene: 8. This CDR3 is 15 amino acids long. From germline, CDR1 is SGDLS and CDR2 YYNGEE.

The V and J genes are TRBV10-3 and TRBJ2-2; 10 bases are a match to TRBD2. The CDR3 consists of 16 residues. V dropped 10 bases and J dropped 4; count of bases not matched to a gene: 12. CDR1 and CDR2 (germline): ENHRY, SYGVKD. CDR3 DNA: TGTGCCACCGGGGCTGCCGGGACTAGCGCCACCGGGGAGCTGTTTTTT. Its translation is CATGAAGTSATGELFF.

J is TRBJ2-1 and V is TRBV29-1; D gene unclear. V lost 7 bases, J lost 10 bases, and 14 bases lay in between. The V gene's germline CDR1 is SQVTM and CDR2 ANQGSEA. The length of the CDR3 is 11 residues. CDR3 nucleotides: TGCAGCGCCCTCAGTAAACCCGAGCAGTTCTTC. This translates into CSALSKPEQFF.

The V call is TRBV5-1, the J call TRBJ1-1; TRBD1 matches at 10 bases. Germline trimming cut 4 bases from V and 1 base from J; bases unmatched to any gene: 10. Germline lookup yields CDR1 SGHRS and CDR2 YFSETQ. This CDR3 region has 17 residues. The CDR3 is CASSALGTGEENTEAFF. The CDR3 DNA sequence: TGCGCCAGCAGCGCACTGGGGACAGGGGAAGAGAACACTGAAGCTTTCTTT.

The V call is TRBV6-1, the J call TRBJ2-1; 7 nucleotides align to TRBD2. The ends lost 5 bases at V and 4 bases at J; junction bases unmatched: 5. This CDR3 is built from 14 residues. Germline V lookup: CDR1 MNHNS, CDR2 SASEGT. CDR3 loop: CASSFLADYNEQFF. For the CDR3, the DNA is TGTGCCAGCAGTTTTCTAGCGGATTACAATGAGCAGTTCTTC.

The rearrangement joins TRBV2 to TRBJ1-1; unclear D gene. V lost 6 bases and J lost 8, with 13 bases in between. The CDR3 has 12 residues. Germline V CDR1 and CDR2: SNHLY, FYNNEI. The CDR3 is CASSAGGREAFF. CDR3 bases: TGTGCCAGCAGCGCCGGTGGCAGGGAAGCTTTCTTT.

The CDR3 DNA sequence: TGCGCCAGCAGTCCGGGACTAGCGGGAGTGGGGGAGCAGTACTTC. This sequence encodes CASSPGLAGVGEQYF. V gene TRBV10-2 combines with J gene TRBJ2-7; 14 bases agree with TRBD2. The CDR3 has 15 amino acids. V was clipped by 5 bases and J by 7 bases; unmatched bases: 7. CDR1 and CDR2 (germline): WSHSY, SAAADI.

V usage is TRBV7-9 and J usage is TRBJ1-5; no reliable D call. CDR3 size: 14 residues. The germline V gene has CDR1 SEHNR and CDR2 FQNEAQ (reference sequence). Deletions cut 1 base from V and 0 bases from J, with 4 bases between. The CDR3 region is CASSLESSNQPQHF. Here the CDR3 DNA reads TGTGCCAGCAGCTTAGAGAGTAGCAATCAGCCCCAGCATTTT.

A word on this clone: In the same sample, other DNA sequences code for this CDR3. The chain recombines TRBV10-3 with TRBJ1-2; the match to TRBD1 covers 8 bases. The CDR3 is made up of 14 amino acids. The V gene's germline CDR1 is ENHRY and CDR2 SYGVKD. V shed 0 bases and J 8 bases; nucleotides not matched to a gene: 5. CDR3 DNA sequence: TGTGCCATCAGTGAGTCCCAGGGGGCCCGGGGCTACACCTTC. Protein product: CAISESQGARGYTF.

This clone was detected once. The chain employs TRBV19 and TRBJ1-1; D might be TRBD1 (5 bases). Trimming cost V 3 bases and J 4 bases, with 9 bases left between them. The CDR3 runs 13 residues. Germline V gives CDR1 LNHDA, CDR2 SQIVND (reference sequence). DNA of the CDR3: TGTGCCAGTAGTATGGGGGGACTCACTGAAGCTTTCTTT. It codes for CASSMGGLTEAFF.

The chain couples TRBV2 to TRBJ1-2; a possible D gene is TRBD1 (5 bases). Germline V gene sequence: CDR1 SNHLY, CDR2 FYNNEI. Between the trimmed V and J ends, which lost 5 bases and 4 bases, there was a span of 11 bases. This CDR3 is 13 amino acids long. This chain's CDR3 is CASSNRRLYGYTF. For the CDR3, the DNA is TGTGCCAGCAGTAACAGGCGGCTCTATGGCTACACCTTC.